This record covers a single T cell receptor (beta chain). This sample was included in a study of T cell clones after liver transplantation. The method was immunoSEQ multiplex PCR; TCRdb's version includes in-frame clones alone and lacks a portion of them. Found here are about 7,900 clones, approximately 80% of them singletons; the top ten hold roughly two fifths. The CDR3 totals 16 residues. Germline-derived CDR1 and CDR2 are SGHAT and FQNNGV. Trimming left V 3 bases short and J 3 bases short, with 14 bases between. This sequence joins TRBV11-2 and TRBJ1-4, with D unresolved. The TCR originated in a human donor who received a liver transplant. The sequenced sample was CD8+ T cells from blood, obtained before liver transplant. This CDR3 is CASSFSAGWANEKLFF. In DNA form, the CDR3 reads TGTGCCAGCAGCTTTTCCGCCGGGTGGGCTAATGAAAAACTGTTTTTT.